A selection of T cell receptor beta chains follows, all from one sample in a study of T cell responses to AZD1222 COVID-19 vaccine. Clones were sequenced by immunoSEQ multiplex PCR, and TCRdb holds only the in-frame ones, with some missing. Of 95,000 to 150,000 clones in the sample, over 75% are singletons; the top ten hold 5.5% to 8%. Here the sequenced sample was peripheral blood, taken on day 0 of AZD1222 vaccination. These receptors came from an adult in good health. Both conserved end residues are part of each CDR3. D genes are given only for firm matches. Clone size appears in some rows only: once, few, many, or a class for an expanded clone.

J: TRBJ2-7
D: .
size: .
V: TRBV30
CDR3: CAWRAEREQYF
DNA: TGTGCCTGGAGGGCGGAGCGGGAGCAGTACTTC

J: TRBJ1-2
D: TRBD1
size: few
V: TRBV4-1
CDR3: CASSRDSYGYTF
DNA: TGCGCCAGCAGCAGGGACAGCTATGGCTACACCTTC

J: TRBJ1-5
D: .
size: few
V: TRBV6-5
CDR3: CASSYSRGPDQPQHF
DNA: TGTGCCAGCAGTTACTCTCGGGGGCCGGATCAGCCCCAGCATTTT

J: TRBJ1-2
D: .
size: .
V: TRBV2
CDR3: CASKEDYGYTF
DNA: TGTGCCAGCAAGGAAGACTATGGCTACACCTTC

J: TRBJ1-1
D: TRBD1
size: once
V: TRBV14
CDR3: CASSHPRGGQAEAFF
DNA: TGTGCCAGCAGCCACCCCAGGGGGGGTCAGGCTGAAGCTTTCTTT

J: TRBJ1-4
D: .
size: few
V: TRBV24-1
CDR3: CATSETQGKGHEKLFF
DNA: TGTGCCACCAGTGAGACGCAGGGAAAAGGGCATGAAAAACTGTTTTTT

J: TRBJ1-2
D: TRBD1
size: .
V: TRBV4-2
CDR3: CASSQADRGEQGYTF
DNA: TGTGCCAGCAGCCAAGCGGACAGGGGGGAGCAAGGCTACACCTTC

J: TRBJ1-5
D: .
size: .
V: TRBV28
CDR3: CASSPTVSNQPQHF
DNA: TGTGCCAGCAGTCCGACAGTTAGCAATCAGCCCCAGCATTTT

J: TRBJ1-1
D: TRBD1
size: .
V: TRBV5-1
CDR3: CASRFYQGGGTEAFF
DNA: TGCGCCAGCAGATTTTACCAGGGGGGAGGCACTGAAGCTTTCTTT

J: TRBJ2-3
D: .
size: .
V: TRBV4-1
CDR3: CASSQVGGTTDTQYF
DNA: TGCGCCAGCAGCCAAGTCGGGGGCACCACAGATACGCAGTATTTT

J: TRBJ2-7
D: TRBD2
size: once
V: TRBV20-1
CDR3: CSASNKGTSGYEQYF
DNA: TGCAGTGCTAGTAACAAAGGGACTAGCGGGTACGAGCAGTACTTC

J: TRBJ2-5
D: .
size: .
V: TRBV20-1
CDR3: CSASKSLAQQETQYF
DNA: TGCAGTGCTAGTAAATCCCTAGCGCAACAAGAGACCCAGTACTTC

J: TRBJ1-2
D: TRBD1
size: .
V: TRBV7-9
CDR3: CASSRQGQGHGYTF
DNA: TGTGCCAGCAGCCGACAGGGACAGGGGCATGGCTACACCTTC

J: TRBJ1-4
D: .
size: .
V: TRBV10-3
CDR3: CATRPGGEKLFF
DNA: TGTGCCACAAGACCCGGAGGGGAAAAACTGTTTTTT

J: TRBJ1-6
D: TRBD1
size: .
V: TRBV6-5
CDR3: CASSERQGGNSPLHF
DNA: TGTGCCAGCAGCGAGAGACAGGGAGGTAATTCACCCCTCCACTTT

J: TRBJ2-7
D: .
size: .
V: TRBV6-5
CDR3: CASRGQSYEQYF
DNA: TGTGCCAGCAGAGGACAGTCCTACGAGCAGTACTTC

J: TRBJ2-7
D: TRBD2
size: once
V: TRBV30
CDR3: CACADGKAGGISSYEQYF
DNA: TGTGCCTGCGCGGACGGAAAGGCGGGGGGGATTAGCTCCTACGAGCAGTACTTC

J: TRBJ1-1
D: .
size: .
V: TRBV10-2
CDR3: CASSEEGSLKAFF
DNA: TGCGCCAGCAGTGAAGAGGGCAGTCTGAAAGCTTTCTTT

J: TRBJ2-3
D: TRBD2
size: .
V: TRBV19
CDR3: CASSWRASGDPSTDTQYF
DNA: TGTGCCAGTAGCTGGAGGGCTAGCGGGGATCCTAGCACAGATACGCAGTATTTT

J: TRBJ2-3
D: TRBD2
size: .
V: TRBV6-4
CDR3: CASSDGVASGGTDTQYF
DNA: TGTGCCAGCAGTGACGGGGTTGCTAGCGGTGGCACAGATACGCAGTATTTT

J: TRBJ2-7
D: TRBD1
size: .
V: TRBV6-5
CDR3: CASSWGGQGSYEQYF
DNA: TGTGCCAGCAGTTGGGGGGGACAGGGGTCCTACGAGCAGTACTTC

J: TRBJ1-1
D: .
size: .
V: TRBV5-1
CDR3: CASSSVETNTEAFF
DNA: TGCGCCAGCAGCTCGGTGGAAACTAACACTGAAGCTTTCTTT

J: TRBJ1-4
D: TRBD1
size: once
V: TRBV27
CDR3: CASSGQGRGEKLFF
DNA: TGTGCCAGCAGTGGACAGGGAAGGGGTGAAAAACTGTTTTTT

J: TRBJ2-3
D: .
size: .
V: TRBV12-3/TRBV12-4
CDR3: CASSLGARVPYF
DNA: TGTGCCAGCAGTTTAGGGGCGCGGGTCCCGTATTTT

J: TRBJ1-2
D: TRBD1
size: .
V: TRBV5-1
CDR3: CASSLAGTGALYGYTF
DNA: TGCGCCAGCAGCTTGGCCGGGACAGGGGCGCTCTATGGCTACACCTTC

J: TRBJ1-6
D: .
size: .
V: TRBV5-6
CDR3: CASSLTSSGSPLHF
DNA: TGTGCCAGCAGCTTGACCAGCTCGGGTTCACCCCTCCACTTT

J: TRBJ1-5
D: .
size: .
V: TRBV9
CDR3: CASSVGTSNQPQHF
DNA: TGTGCCAGCAGCGTGGGGACATCTAATCAGCCCCAGCATTTT

J: TRBJ1-4
D: .
size: .
V: TRBV10-3
CDR3: CAISGAAANEKLFF
DNA: TGTGCCATCAGTGGGGCGGCCGCTAATGAAAAACTGTTTTTT

J: TRBJ1-4
D: .
size: .
V: TRBV5-1
CDR3: CASSAGTGEKLFF
DNA: TGCGCCAGCAGCGCCGGGACTGGAGAAAAACTGTTTTTT

J: TRBJ2-2
D: .
size: .
V: TRBV19
CDR3: CASSTSLGHRDLLGTGELFF
DNA: TGTGCCAGTAGTACAAGCCTAGGCCACAGGGACCTGCTGGGTACCGGGGAGCTGTTTTTT

J: TRBJ1-1
D: .
size: .
V: TRBV19
CDR3: CASKGGTPNTEAFF
DNA: TGTGCCAGTAAAGGGGGGACACCAAACACTGAAGCTTTCTTT

J: TRBJ1-1
D: TRBD1
size: .
V: TRBV18
CDR3: CASSPDQGALTEAFF
DNA: TGTGCCAGCTCACCCGATCAGGGGGCGCTTACTGAAGCTTTCTTT

J: TRBJ1-4
D: .
size: .
V: TRBV11-2
CDR3: CASSLDGRNEKLFF
DNA: TGTGCCAGCAGCTTAGATGGCCGTAATGAAAAACTGTTTTTT

J: TRBJ1-1
D: .
size: .
V: TRBV20-1
CDR3: CSAEDIAEAFF
DNA: TGCAGTGCCGAGGACATAGCTGAAGCTTTCTTT

J: TRBJ2-3
D: .
size: .
V: TRBV2
CDR3: CASRLWEQTSTDTQYF
DNA: TGTGCCAGCAGGCTATGGGAACAGACCAGCACAGATACGCAGTATTTT

J: TRBJ1-5
D: .
size: .
V: TRBV2
CDR3: CASLGVSNQPQHF
DNA: TGTGCCAGCCTCGGGGTGAGCAATCAGCCCCAGCATTTT